Detailed here is one TCR beta chain. What it recognizes is unknown. Viral peptide pools were used in the ViraFEST assay to expand antigen-specific CD4+ T cells, and sequencing came afterward. Culture lasted around eleven days before CD4+ T cell isolation. Each participant was administered two doses of either the BNT162b2 or the mRNA-1273 vaccine. V gave up 4 bases and J gave up 2 bases, with 9 bases separating them. The CDR3 loop spans 14 amino acids. In germline, CDR1 is LNHDA, CDR2 SQIVND (reference sequence). These data come from a study of vaccination effects on CD4 cells after COVID-19. The method was immunoSEQ multiplex PCR; TCRdb's version includes in-frame clones alone and lacks a portion of them. Of about 32,000 clones detected, 72% appear once; the ten largest clones hold roughly an eighth.

This receptor was obtained from a human donor who received a COVID-19 vaccine. The specimen was CD4+ T cells from PBMCs cultured with HCoV-229E spike peptides, collected after COVID-19 vaccination. The chain carries TRBV19 and TRBJ2-1; D is undetermined. The DNA for the CDR3 is TGTGCCAGTAGTAGCGATAGGACCTACAATGAGCAGTTCTTC. It specifies CASSSDRTYNEQFF.